This T cell receptor (beta chain) was recorded in a study of cytomegalovirus exposure and HLA in healthy donors. Using immunoSEQ multiplex PCR, the repertoire was profiled, and TCRdb retains in-frame clones only, with some absent. The table has under 250,000 clones, around 87% seen once. Comments on this clone: Its antigen remains unknown.

Notes on the study in general: Researchers reported that a few CMV-associated chains were confirmed in vitro as CMV antigen-specific.

The source is a woman aged 18-29 years in good health and CMV-seropositive. Sequencing was done on a sample of PBMCs.

This CDR3 is CSVVPRNEQFF. CDR3 bases: TGCAGCGTTGTTCCTCGCAATGAGCAGTTCTTC. The chain recombines TRBV29-1 with TRBJ2-1; no clear D. From germline, CDR1 is SQVTM and CDR2 ANQGSEA. Deletions cut 4 bases from V and 6 bases from J, with 7 bases between. This CDR3 has 11 amino acids.